The rows below give T cell receptor beta chains drawn from one sample of a study of Graves' ophthalmopathy and Graves' hyperthyroidism. TCRdb re-analysed the multiplex PCR reads in MiXCR, keeping a single row per CDR3 protein. The sample shows just over 400,000 distinct CDR3 sequences, under 25% of them seen only once. Source material: peripheral blood. The source of these receptors is a woman in her late teens or twenties with stable Graves' hyperthyroidism. Both conserved end residues are part of each CDR3. A D gene is named only where the DNA matches it firmly. Rows give clone size only sometimes, using once, few, many, or a class for an expanded clone.

clone_size	j_call	v_call	d_call	cdr3_nt	cdr3_aa
many	TRBJ1-6	TRBV20-1	TRBD1	TGCAGTGCGTCGGACAGGGGGCTCTTTTCACCCCTCCACTTT	CSASDRGLFSPLHF
NA	TRBJ2-7	TRBV29-1	NA	TGCAGCGTTGGGAGGGCGGGTGAGCAGTACTTC	CSVGRAGEQYF
NA	TRBJ2-2	TRBV20-1	NA	TGCAGTGCTAGATCAGTCAGGATTAACACCGGGGAGCTGTTTTTT	CSARSVRINTGELFF
many	TRBJ2-7	TRBV7-8	TRBD1	TGTGCCAGCAGCTCCCCGGGACAGGGGATCCACGAGCAGTACTTC	CASSSPGQGIHEQYF
many	TRBJ2-7	TRBV7-8	TRBD2	TGTGCCAGCAGCCCCCCGGGGGGTAGCGGGAGTGTCGAGCAGTACTTC	CASSPPGGSGSVEQYF
many	TRBJ1-5	TRBV7-9	NA	TGTGCCAGCAGCTTAGATCAGGGGACGGCCCAGCATTTT	CASSLDQGTAQHF
NA	TRBJ1-1	TRBV19	NA	TGTGCCAGTAGTAGCCTCGACACTGAAGCTTGCTTT	CASSSLDTEACF
many	TRBJ2-5	TRBV20-1	TRBD2	TGCAGTGCTAGTACAAGTTCTAGCGGGAGACATGTGACCCAGTACTTC	CSASTSSSGRHVTQYF
many	TRBJ2-5	TRBV30	NA	TGTGCCTGGAGTGTTGCCTGGCGGACGGGTGAGACCCAGTACTTC	CAWSVAWRTGETQYF
NA	TRBJ2-7	TRBV11-2	NA	TGTGCCAGCAGTGGCTTATCCTACGAGCAGTACTTC	CASSGLSYEQYF
many	TRBJ2-5	TRBV5-1	TRBD2	TGCGCCAGCAGCCAACGACCCCGGGAGGTCCGGGAGACCCAGTACTTC	CASSQRPREVRETQYF
many	TRBJ2-7	TRBV20-1	NA	TGCAGTGCTAGCGGGGCCGCCTACGAGCAGTACTTC	CSASGAAYEQYF